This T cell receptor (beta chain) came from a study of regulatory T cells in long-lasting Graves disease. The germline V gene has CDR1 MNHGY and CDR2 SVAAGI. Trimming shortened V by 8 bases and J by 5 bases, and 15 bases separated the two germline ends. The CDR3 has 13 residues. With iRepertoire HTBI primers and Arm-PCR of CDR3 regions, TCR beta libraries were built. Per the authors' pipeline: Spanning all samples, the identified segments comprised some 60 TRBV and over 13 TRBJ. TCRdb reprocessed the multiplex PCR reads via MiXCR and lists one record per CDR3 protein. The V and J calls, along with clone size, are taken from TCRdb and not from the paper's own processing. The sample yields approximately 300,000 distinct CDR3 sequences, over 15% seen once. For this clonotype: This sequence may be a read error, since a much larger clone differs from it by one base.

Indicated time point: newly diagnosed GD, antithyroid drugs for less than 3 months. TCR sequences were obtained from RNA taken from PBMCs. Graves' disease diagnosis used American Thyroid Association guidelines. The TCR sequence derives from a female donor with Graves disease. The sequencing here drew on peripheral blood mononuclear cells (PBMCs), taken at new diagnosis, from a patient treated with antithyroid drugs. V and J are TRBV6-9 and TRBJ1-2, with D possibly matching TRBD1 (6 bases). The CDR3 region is CASGSGAWYGYTF. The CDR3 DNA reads TGTGCCAGCGGTTCAGGGGCGTGGTATGGCTACACCTTC.